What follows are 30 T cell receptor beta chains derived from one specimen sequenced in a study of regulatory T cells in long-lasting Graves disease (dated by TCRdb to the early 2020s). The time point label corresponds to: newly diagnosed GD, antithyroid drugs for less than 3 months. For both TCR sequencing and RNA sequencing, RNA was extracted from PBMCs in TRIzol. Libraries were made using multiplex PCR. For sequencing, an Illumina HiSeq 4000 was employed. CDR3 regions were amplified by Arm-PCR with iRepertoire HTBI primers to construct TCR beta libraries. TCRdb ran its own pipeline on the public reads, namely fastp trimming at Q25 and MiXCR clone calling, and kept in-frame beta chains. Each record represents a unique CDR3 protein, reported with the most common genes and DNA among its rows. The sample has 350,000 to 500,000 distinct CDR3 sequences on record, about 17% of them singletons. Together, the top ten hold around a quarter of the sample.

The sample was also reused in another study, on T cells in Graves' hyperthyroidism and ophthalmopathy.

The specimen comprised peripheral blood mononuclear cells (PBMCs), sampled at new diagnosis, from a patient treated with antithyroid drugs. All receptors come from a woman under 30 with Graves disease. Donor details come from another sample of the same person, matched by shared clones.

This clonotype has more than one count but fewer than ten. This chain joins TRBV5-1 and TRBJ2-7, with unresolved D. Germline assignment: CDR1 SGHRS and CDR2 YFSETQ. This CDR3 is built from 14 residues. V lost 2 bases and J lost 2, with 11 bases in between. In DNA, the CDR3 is TGCGCCAGCAGCTTCTCAAGCGCCGCCTACGAGCAGTACTTC. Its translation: CASSFSSAAYEQYF.

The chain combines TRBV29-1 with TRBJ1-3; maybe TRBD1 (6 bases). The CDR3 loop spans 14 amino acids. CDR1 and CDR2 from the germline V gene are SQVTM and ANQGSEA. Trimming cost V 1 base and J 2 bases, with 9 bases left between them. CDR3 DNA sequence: TGCAGCGTTGAAGGAGCAGGGGCTGGAAACACCATATATTTT. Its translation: CSVEGAGAGNTIYF.

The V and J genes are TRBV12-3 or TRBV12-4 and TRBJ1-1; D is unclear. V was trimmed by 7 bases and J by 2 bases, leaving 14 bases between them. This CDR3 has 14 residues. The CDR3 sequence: CASKPARDNTEAFF. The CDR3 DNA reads TGTGCCAGCAAGCCCGCCCGAGACAACACTGAAGCTTTCTTT.

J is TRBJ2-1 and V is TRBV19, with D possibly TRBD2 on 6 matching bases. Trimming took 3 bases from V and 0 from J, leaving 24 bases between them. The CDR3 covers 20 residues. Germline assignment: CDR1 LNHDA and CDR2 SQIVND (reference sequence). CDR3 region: CASSIVWGGRSASSYNEQFF. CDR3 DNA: TGTGCCAGTAGTATCGTTTGGGGTGGGAGGAGTGCGAGCTCCTACAATGAGCAGTTCTTC. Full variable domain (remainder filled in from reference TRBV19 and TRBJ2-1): DGGITQSPKYLFRKEGQNVTLSCEQNLNHDAMYWYRQDPGQGLRLIYYSQIVNDFQKGDIAEGYSVSREKKESFPLTVTSAQKNPTAFYLCASSIVWGGRSASSYNEQFFGPGTRLTVL.

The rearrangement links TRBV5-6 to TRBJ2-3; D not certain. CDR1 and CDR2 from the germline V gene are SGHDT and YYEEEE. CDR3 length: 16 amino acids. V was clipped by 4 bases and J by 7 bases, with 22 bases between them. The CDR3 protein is CASSIRQNGQENTQYF. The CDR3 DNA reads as TGTGCCAGCAGCATTAGGCAGAATGGCCAAGAGAATACGCAGTATTTT.

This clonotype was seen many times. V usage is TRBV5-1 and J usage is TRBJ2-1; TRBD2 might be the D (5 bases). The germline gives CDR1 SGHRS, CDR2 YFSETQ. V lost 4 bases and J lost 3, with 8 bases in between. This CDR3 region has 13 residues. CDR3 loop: CASSTGDYNEQFF. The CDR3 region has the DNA TGCGCCAGCAGCACCGGGGACTACAATGAGCAGTTCTTC.

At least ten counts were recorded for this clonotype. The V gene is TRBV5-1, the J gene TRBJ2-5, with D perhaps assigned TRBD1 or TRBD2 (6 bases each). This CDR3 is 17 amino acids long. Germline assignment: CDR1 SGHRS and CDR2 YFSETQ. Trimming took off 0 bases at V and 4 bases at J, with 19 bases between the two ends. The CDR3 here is CASSLGLVGGQLETQYF. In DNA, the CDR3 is TGCGCCAGCAGCTTGGGACTCGTGGGAGGACAGCTAGAGACCCAGTACTTC.

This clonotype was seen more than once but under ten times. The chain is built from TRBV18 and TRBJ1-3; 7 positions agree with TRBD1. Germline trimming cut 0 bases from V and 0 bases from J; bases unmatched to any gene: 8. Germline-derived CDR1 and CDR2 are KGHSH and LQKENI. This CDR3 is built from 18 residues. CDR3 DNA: TGTGCCAGCTCACCACCTAGTAACCGGGACAGCTCTGGAAACACCATATATTTT. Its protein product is CASSPPSNRDSSGNTIYF.

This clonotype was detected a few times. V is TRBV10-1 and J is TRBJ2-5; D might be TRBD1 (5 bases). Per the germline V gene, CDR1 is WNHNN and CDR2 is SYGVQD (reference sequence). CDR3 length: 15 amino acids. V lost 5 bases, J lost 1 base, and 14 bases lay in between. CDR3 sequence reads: CASSSSQGGQETQYF. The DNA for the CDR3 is TGCGCCAGCAGTTCCTCCCAGGGTGGCCAAGAGACCCAGTACTTC.

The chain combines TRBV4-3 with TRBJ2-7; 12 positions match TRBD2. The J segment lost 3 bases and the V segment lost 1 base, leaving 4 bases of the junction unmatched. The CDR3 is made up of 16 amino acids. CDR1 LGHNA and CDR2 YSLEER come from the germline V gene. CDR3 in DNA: TGCGCCAGCAGCCAAGGACTAGCGGGAGTGGGCTACGAGCAGTACTTC. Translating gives CASSQGLAGVGYEQYF.

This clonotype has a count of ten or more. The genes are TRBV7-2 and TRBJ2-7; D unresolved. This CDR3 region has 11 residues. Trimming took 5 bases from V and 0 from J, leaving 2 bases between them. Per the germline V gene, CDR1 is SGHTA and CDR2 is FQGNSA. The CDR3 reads CASSDSYEQYF. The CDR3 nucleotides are TGTGCCAGCAGCGACTCCTACGAGCAGTACTTC.

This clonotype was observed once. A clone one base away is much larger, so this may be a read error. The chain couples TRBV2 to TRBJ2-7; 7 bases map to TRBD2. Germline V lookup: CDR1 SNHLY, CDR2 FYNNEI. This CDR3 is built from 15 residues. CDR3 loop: CAGSEGLADSYEQYF. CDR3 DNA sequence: TGTGCCGGCAGTGAAGGGCTAGCGGACTCCTACGAGCAGTACTTC.

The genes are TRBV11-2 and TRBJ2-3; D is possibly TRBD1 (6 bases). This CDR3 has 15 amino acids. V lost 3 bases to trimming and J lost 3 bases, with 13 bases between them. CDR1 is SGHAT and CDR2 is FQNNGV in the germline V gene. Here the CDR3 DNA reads TGTGCCAGCAGCTTGAGGGCAGGGGCTACAGATACGCAGTATTTT. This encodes CASSLRAGATDTQYF. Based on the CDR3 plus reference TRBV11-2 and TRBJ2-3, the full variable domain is EAGVAQSPRYKIIEKRQSVAFWCNPISGHATLYWYQQILGQGPKLLIQFQNNGVVDDSQLPKDRFSAERLKGVDSTLKIQPAKLEDSAVYLCASSLRAGATDTQYFGPGTRLTVL.

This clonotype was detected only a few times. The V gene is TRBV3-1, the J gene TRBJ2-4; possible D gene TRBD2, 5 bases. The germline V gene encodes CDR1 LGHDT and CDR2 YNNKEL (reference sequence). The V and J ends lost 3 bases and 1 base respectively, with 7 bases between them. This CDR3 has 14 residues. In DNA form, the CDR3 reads TGTGCCAGCAGCCATCGGGGTGCCAAAAACATTCAGTACTTC. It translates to CASSHRGAKNIQYF.

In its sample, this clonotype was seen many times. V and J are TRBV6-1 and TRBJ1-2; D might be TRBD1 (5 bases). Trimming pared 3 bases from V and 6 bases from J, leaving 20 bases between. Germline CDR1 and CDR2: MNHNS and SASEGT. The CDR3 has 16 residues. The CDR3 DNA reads TGTGCCAGCAGTGAGGGACGCTGGGACCTCGAGCATGGCTACACCTTC. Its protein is CASSEGRWDLEHGYTF.

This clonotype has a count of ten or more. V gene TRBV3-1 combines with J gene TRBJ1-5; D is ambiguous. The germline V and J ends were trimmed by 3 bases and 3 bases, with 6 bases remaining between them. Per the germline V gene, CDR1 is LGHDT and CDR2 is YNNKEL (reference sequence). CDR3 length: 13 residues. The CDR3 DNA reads TGTGCCAGCAGCCAGGCAGACAATCAGCCCCAGCATTTT. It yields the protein CASSQADNQPQHF.

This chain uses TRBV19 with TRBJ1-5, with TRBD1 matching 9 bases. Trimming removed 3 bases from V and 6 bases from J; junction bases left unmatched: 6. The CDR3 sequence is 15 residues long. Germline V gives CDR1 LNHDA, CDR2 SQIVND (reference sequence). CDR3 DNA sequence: TGTGCCAGTAGTATCCAACAGGGACAGGGTCAGCCCCAGCATTTT. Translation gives CASSIQQGQGQPQHF.

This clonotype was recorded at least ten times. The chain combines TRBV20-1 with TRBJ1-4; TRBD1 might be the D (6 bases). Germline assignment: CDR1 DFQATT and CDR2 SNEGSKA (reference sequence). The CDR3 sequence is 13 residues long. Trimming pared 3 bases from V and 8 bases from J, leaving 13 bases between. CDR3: CSARLQGGEKLFF. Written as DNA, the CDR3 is TGCAGTGCTAGGCTACAGGGCGGCGAAAAACTGTTTTTT.

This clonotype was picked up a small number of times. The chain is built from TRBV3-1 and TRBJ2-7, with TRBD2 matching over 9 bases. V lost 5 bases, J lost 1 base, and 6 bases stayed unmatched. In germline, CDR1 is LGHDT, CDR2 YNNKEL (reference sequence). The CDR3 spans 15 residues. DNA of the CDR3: TGTGCCAGCAGCGGTGGACTAGCGATATCCTACGAGCAGTACTTC. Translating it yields CASSGGLAISYEQYF.

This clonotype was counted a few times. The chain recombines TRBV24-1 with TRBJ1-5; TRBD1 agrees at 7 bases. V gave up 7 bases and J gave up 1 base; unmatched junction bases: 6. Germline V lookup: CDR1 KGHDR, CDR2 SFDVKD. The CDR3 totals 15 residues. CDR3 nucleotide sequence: TGTGCCACCAGCGAGACAGGGTACAGCAATCAGCCCCAGCATTTT. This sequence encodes CATSETGYSNQPQHF.

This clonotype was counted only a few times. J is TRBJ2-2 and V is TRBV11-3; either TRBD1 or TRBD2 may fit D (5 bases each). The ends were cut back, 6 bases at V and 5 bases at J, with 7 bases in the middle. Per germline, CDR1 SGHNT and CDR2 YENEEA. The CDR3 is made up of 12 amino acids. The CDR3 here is CASRWGTGELFF. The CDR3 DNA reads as TGTGCCAGCAGGTGGGGGACCGGGGAGCTGTTTTTT.

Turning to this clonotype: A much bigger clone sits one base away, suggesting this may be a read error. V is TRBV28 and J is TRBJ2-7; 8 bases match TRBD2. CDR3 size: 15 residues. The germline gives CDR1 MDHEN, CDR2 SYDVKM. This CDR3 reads CAGSLRAGGLDEQYF. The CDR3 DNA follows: TGTGCCGGCAGTTTGAGGGCGGGAGGCCTAGACGAGCAGTACTTC.

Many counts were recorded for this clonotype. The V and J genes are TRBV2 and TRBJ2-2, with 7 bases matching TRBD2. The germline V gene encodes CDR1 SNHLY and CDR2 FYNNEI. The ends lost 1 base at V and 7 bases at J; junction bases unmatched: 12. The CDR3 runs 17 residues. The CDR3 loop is CASSEDGLGITGGELFF. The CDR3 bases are TGTGCCAGCAGTGAAGATGGACTAGGGATCACAGGCGGGGAGCTGTTTTTT.

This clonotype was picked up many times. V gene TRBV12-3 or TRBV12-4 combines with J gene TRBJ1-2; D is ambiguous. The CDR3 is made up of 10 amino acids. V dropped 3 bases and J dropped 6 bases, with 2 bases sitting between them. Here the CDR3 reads CASSFNGYTF. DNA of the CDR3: TGTGCCAGCAGTTTTAATGGCTACACCTTC.

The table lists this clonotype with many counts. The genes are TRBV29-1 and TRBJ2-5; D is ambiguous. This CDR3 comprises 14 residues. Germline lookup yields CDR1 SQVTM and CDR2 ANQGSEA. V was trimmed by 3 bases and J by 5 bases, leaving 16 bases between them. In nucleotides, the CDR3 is TGCAGCGTTGATCCGGCCCGGGTGGGGGAGACCCAGTACTTC. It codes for CSVDPARVGETQYF.

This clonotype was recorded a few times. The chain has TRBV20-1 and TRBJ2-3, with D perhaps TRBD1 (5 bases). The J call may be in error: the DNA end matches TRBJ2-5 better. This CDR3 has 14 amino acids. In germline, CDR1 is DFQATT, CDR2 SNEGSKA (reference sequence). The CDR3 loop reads CSAISPDSPETQYF. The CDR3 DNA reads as TGCAGTGCTATTTCCCCAGACAGTCCGGAGACCCAGTACTTC.

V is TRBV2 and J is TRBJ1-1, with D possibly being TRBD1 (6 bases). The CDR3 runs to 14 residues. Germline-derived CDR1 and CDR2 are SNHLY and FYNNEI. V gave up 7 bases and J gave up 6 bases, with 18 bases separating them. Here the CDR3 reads CASNNREEGAEAFF. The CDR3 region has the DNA TGTGCCAGCAATAACAGGGAGGAAGGAGCTGAAGCTTTCTTT.

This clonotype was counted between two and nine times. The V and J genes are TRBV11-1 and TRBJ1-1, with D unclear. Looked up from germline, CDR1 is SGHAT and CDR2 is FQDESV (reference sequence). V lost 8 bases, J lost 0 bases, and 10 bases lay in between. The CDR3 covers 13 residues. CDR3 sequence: CASGKIMNTEAFF. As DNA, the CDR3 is TGTGCCAGCGGCAAAATCATGAACACTGAAGCTTTCTTT.

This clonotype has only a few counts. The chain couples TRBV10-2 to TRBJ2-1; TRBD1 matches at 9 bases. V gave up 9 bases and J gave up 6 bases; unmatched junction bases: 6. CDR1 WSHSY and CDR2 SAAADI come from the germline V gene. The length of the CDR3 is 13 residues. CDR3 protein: CASSGTGSNEQFF. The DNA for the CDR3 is TGCGCCAGTTCCGGGACAGGGTCCAATGAGCAGTTCTTC.

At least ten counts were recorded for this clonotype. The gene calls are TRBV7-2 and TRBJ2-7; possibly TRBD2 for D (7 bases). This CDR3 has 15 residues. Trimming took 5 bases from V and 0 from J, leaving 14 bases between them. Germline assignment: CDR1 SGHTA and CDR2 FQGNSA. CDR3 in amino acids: CASSIPGGPSYEQYF. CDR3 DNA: TGTGCCAGCAGCATCCCCGGGGGGCCCTCCTACGAGCAGTACTTC.